This T cell receptor (beta chain) appears in the sequencing data of a study of T cell responses to AZD1222 COVID-19 vaccine. Study observations and caveats: There were vaccine-associated CD4 TCRs across spike, dominant at 160-218 and 743-854. Of the AZD1222 recipients, only five to seven were seropositive at baseline. Sampling that yielded the repertoires occurred only after the peak T cell response. A mostly white British donor set with more females was recruited, and clonal diversity was possibly underestimated.

Germline lookup yields CDR1 GTSNPN and CDR2 SVGIG (reference sequence). This CDR3 comprises 13 residues. The J segment lost 12 bases and the V segment lost 2 bases, leaving 6 bases of the junction unmatched. Sequenced by immunoSEQ multiplex PCR; TCRdb stores in-frame clones only, minus some. In the table there are 100,000 to 150,000 clones, 93% of which are singletons. For this clone: Its antigen remains unknown.

The rearrangement links TRBV30 to TRBJ1-6; 8 nucleotides align to TRBD1. This sample comprised peripheral blood, obtained on day 0 of AZD1222 vaccination. This TCR was sampled from an adult in good health. CDR3 nucleotides: TGTGCCTGGAGTAGGGACAGGCCCGTACCCCTCCACTTT. Residues: CAWSRDRPVPLHF. Complete variable domain (other parts from reference TRBV30 and TRBJ1-6): SQTIHQWPATLVQPVGSPLSLECTVEGTSNPNLYWYRQAAGRGLQLLFYSVGIGQISSEVPQNLSASRPQDRQFILSSKKLLLSDSGFYLCAWSRDRPVPLHFGNGTRLTVT.